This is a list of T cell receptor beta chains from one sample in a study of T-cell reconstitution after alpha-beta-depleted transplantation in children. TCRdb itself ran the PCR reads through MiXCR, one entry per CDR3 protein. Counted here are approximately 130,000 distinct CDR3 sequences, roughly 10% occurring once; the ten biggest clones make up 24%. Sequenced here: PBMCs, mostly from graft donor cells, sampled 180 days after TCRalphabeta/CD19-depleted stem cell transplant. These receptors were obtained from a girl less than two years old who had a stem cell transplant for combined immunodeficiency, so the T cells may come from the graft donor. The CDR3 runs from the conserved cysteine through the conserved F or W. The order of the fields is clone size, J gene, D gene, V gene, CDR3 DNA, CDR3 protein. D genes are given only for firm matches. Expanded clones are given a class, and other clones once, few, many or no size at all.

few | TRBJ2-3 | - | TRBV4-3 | TGCGCCAGCAGCCAGGAACAGGGATATACGCAGTATTTT | CASSQEQGYTQYF
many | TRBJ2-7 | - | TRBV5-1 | TGCGCCAGCAGCTTCGCAGGGGCCTACGAGCAGTACTTC | CASSFAGAYEQYF
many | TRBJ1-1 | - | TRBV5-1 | TGCGCCAGCATTCCTAGGGGAGGTGAAGCTTTCTTT | CASIPRGGEAFF
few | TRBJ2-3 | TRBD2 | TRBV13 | TGTGCCAGCAGCGCAGCTAGCGGGAGCTTCACAGATACGCAGTATTTT | CASSAASGSFTDTQYF
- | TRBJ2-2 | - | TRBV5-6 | TGTGCCAGCAGCTTGCTCCGGGGGTGGACCGGGGAGCTGTTTTTT | CASSLLRGWTGELFF
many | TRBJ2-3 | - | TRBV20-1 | TGCAGTGCTAGAAGGGGAGCTCGCACAGATACGCAGTATTTT | CSARRGARTDTQYF
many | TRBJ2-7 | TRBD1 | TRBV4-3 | TGCGCCAGCAGCAACCGGGACAGGGGGCCCTACGAGCAGTACTTC | CASSNRDRGPYEQYF
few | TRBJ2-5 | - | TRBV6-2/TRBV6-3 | TGTGCCAGCAGTTACCATTTCCAAGAGACCCAGTACTTC | CASSYHFQETQYF
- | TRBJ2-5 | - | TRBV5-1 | TGCGCCAGCAGCAGACTATTCCGGGGGGAGACCCAGTACTTC | CASSRLFRGETQYF
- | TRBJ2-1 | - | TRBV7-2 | TGTGCCAGCAGCTTAGGAGGCCGCTCCTACAATGAGCAGTTCTTC | CASSLGGRSYNEQFF
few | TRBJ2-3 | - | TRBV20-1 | TGCAGTGCATCAAGCGGGTACTCGTCAGATACGCAGTATTTT | CSASSGYSSDTQYF
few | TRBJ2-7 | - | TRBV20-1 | TGCAGTGCTAGTGGAGTTAGGAGCTCAGTGGAGTACTTC | CSASGVRSSVEYF
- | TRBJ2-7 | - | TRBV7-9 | TGTGCCAGCAGCCCAACCGGGACACCTTACGAGCAGTACTTC | CASSPTGTPYEQYF
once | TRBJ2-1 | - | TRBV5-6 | TGTGCCAGCAGCTACAGAGACAGGTCGAATGAGCAGTTCTTC | CASSYRDRSNEQFF
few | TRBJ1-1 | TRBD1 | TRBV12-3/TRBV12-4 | TGTGCCAGCAGTTTTTACCTCCGGGACAGGGGAGGGGGCACTGAAGCTTTCTTT | CASSFYLRDRGGGTEAFF
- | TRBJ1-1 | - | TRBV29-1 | TGCAGCGGAACGGTAGGGGAGAACACTGAAGCTTTCTTT | CSGTVGENTEAFF
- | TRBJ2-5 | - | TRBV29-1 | TGCAGCGTTGTCCGCGTGAGGGCTGGTGAGACCCAGTACTTC | CSVVRVRAGETQYF
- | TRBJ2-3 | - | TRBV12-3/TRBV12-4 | TGTGCCAGCAGTTTAGGGGGACCTAGCACAGATACGCAGTATTTT | CASSLGGPSTDTQYF
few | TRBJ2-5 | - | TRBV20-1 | TGCAGTGCCCTTAAAGCGGGAGAGACCCAGTACTTC | CSALKAGETQYF
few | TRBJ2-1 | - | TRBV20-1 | TGCAGTGCTATGGCCTACAATGAGCAGTTCTTC | CSAMAYNEQFF
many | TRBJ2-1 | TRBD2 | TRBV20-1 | TGCAGTGCTAGCCCCGAGCGGGGAGATTACAATGAGCAGTTCTTC | CSASPERGDYNEQFF
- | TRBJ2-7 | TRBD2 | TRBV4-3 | TGCGCCAGCAGCCGGACTAGCGGGAGTTTAGACTCCTACGAGCAGTACTTC | CASSRTSGSLDSYEQYF
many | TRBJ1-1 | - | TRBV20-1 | TGCAGTGCTAGACGACAGGAGATGAACACTGAAGCTTTCTTT | CSARRQEMNTEAFF
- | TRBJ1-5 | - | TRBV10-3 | TGTGCCATCAGTGAGACCCGGGACACGTATCCTAATCAGCCCCAGCATTTT | CAISETRDTYPNQPQHF
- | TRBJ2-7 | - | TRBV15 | TGTGCCACCAGCAGAGATAAGCGAGGGATGGAGTACGAGCAGTACTTC | CATSRDKRGMEYEQYF
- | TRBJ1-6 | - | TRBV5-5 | TGTGCCAGCAGCTTGGCCCTGAATTCACCCCTCCACTTT | CASSLALNSPLHF